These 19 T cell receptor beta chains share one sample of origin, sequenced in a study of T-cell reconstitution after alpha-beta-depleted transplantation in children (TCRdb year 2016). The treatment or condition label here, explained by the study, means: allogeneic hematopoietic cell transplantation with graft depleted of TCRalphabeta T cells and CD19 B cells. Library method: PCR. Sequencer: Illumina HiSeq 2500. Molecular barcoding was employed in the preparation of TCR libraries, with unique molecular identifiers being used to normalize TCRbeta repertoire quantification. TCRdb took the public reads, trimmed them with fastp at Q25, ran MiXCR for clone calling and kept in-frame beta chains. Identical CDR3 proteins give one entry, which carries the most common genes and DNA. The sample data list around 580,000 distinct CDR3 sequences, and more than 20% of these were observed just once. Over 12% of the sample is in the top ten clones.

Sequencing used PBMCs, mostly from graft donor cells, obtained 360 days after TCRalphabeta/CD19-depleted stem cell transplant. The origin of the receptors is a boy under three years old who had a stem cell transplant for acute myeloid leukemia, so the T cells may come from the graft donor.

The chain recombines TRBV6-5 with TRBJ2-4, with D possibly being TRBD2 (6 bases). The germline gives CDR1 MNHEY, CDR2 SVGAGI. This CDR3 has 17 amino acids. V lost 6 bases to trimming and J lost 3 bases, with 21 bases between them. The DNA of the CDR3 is TGTGCCAGCAGCTACCGGTCTAACGGGCGGGGCAAAAACATTCAGTACTTC. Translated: CASSYRSNGRGKNIQYF.

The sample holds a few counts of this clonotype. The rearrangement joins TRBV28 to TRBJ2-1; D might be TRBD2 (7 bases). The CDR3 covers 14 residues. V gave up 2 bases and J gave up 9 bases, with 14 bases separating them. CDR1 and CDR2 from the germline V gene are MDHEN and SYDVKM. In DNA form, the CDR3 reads TGTGCCAGCAGTTTAGCGGGGGCGCGGATTGAGCAGTTCTTC. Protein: CASSLAGARIEQFF.

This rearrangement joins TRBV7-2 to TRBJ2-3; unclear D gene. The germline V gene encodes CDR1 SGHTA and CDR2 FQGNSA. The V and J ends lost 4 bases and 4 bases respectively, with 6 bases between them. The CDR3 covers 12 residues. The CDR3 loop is CASSWSSDTQYF. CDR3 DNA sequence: TGTGCCAGCAGCTGGAGCTCAGATACGCAGTATTTT.

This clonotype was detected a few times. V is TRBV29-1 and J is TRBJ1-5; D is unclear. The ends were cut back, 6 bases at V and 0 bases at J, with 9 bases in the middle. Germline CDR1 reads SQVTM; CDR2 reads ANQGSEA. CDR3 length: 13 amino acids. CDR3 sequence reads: CSVAVDSNQPQHF. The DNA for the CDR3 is TGCAGCGTGGCGGTCGATAGCAATCAGCCCCAGCATTTT.

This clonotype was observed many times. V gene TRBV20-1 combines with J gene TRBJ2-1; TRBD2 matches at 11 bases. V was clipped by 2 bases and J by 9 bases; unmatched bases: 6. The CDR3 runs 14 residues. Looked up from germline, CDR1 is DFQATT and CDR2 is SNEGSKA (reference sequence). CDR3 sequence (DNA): TGCAGTGCTAGACTAGCGGGGGGTTACGGTGAGCAGTTCTTC. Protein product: CSARLAGGYGEQFF.

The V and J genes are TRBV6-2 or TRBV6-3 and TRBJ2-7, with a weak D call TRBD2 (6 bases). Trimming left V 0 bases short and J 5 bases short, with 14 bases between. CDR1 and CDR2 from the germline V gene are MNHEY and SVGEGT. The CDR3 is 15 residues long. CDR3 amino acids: CASSYSRSAGHEQYF. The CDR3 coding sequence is TGTGCCAGCAGTTACTCGAGGTCCGCGGGGCACGAGCAGTACTTC.

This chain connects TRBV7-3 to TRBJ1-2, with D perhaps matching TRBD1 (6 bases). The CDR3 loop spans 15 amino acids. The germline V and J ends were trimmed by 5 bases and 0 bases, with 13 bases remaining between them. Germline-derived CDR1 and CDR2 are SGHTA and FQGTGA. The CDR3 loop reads CASSLGTPANYGYTF. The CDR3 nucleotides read TGTGCCAGCAGCCTTGGGACACCGGCTAACTATGGCTACACCTTC.

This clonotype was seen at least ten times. CDR3 protein: CASSVGDKGNEQFF. The CDR3 DNA reads as TGTGCCAGCAGCGTTGGGGACAAAGGGAATGAGCAGTTCTTC. This rearrangement joins TRBV9 to TRBJ2-1; TRBD1 is a possible D gene (6 bases). The V end was cut by 2 bases, the J end by 7 bases, with 13 bases between. The germline gives CDR1 SGDLS, CDR2 YYNGEE. The CDR3 runs 14 residues.

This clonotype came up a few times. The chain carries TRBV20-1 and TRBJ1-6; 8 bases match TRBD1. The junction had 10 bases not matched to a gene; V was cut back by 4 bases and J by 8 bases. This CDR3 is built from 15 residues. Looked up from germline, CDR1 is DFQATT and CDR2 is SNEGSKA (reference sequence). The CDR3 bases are TGCAGTGCTAATACTGACAGGGGATTGGATTCACCCCTCCACTTT. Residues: CSANTDRGLDSPLHF.

The CDR3 nucleotides read TGTGCCAGCAGCTTAGGGGGGAGGGCCCAGTACTTC. Residues: CASSLGGRAQYF. The rearrangement links TRBV7-2 to TRBJ2-5; 7 bases are shared with TRBD2. The CDR3 consists of 12 residues. Per the germline V gene, CDR1 is SGHTA and CDR2 is FQGNSA. Unmatched junction bases numbered 2, after V lost 1 base and J lost 9 bases.

The CDR3 sequence is CSASSWDYRYEQYF. DNA for the CDR3: TGCAGTGCTTCCTCTTGGGACTACCGTTACGAGCAGTACTTC. V usage is TRBV20-1 and J usage is TRBJ2-7, with 7 bases lining up with TRBD2. Germline V gives CDR1 DFQATT, CDR2 SNEGSKA (reference sequence). CDR3 length: 14 residues. V dropped 5 bases and J dropped 4; count of bases not matched to a gene: 11.

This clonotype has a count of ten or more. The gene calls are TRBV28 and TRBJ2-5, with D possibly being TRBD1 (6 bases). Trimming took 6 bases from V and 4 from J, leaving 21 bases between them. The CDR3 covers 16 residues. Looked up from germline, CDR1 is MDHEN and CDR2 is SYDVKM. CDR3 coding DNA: TGTGCCAGCAGCCGCTCCCAGGGGTCTATGCGAGAGACCCAGTACTTC. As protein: CASSRSQGSMRETQYF.

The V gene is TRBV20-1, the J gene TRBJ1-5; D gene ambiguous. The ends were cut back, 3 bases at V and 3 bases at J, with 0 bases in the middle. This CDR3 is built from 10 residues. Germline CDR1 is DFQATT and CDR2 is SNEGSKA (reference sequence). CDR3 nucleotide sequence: TGCAGTGCTAGCAATCAGCCCCAGCATTTT. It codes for CSASNQPQHF.

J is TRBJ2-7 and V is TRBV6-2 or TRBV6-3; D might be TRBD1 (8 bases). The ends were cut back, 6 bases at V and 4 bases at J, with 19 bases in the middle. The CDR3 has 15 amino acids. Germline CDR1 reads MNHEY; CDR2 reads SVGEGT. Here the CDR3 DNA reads TGTGCCAGCAGCGGACAGGGAGGGGATCTATACGAGCAGTACTTC. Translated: CASSGQGGDLYEQYF.

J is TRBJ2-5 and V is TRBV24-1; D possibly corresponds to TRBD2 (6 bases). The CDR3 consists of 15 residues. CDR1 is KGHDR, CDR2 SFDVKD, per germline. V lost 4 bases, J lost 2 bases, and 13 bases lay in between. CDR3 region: CATSDPQTRQETQYF. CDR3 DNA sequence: TGTGCCACCAGTGACCCACAGACTAGACAAGAGACCCAGTACTTC.

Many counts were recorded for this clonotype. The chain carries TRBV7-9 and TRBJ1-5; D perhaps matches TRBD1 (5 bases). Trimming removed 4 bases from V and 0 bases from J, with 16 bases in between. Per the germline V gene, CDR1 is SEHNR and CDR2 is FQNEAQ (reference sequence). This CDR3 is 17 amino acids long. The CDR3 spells CASSSQRGQYSNQPQHF. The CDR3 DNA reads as TGTGCCAGCAGCTCCCAGAGGGGCCAATATAGCAATCAGCCCCAGCATTTT. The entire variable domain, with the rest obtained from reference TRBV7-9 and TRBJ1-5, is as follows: DTGVSQNPRHKITKRGQNVTFRCDPISEHNRLYWYRQTLGQGPEFLTYFQNEAQLEKSRLLSDRFSAERPKGSFSTLEIQRTEQGDSAMYLCASSSQRGQYSNQPQHFGDGTRLSIL.

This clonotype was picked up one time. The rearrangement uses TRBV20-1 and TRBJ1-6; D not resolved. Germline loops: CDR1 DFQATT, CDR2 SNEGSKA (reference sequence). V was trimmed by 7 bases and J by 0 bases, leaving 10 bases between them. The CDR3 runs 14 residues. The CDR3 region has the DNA TGCAGTGTCCGGCAGAGCTCCTATAATTCACCCCTCCACTTT. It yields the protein CSVRQSSYNSPLHF.

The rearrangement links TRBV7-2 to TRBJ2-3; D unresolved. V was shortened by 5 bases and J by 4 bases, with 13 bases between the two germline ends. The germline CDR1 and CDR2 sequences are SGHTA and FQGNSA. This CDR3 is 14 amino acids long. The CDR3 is CASSPRGSPDTQYF. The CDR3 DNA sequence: TGTGCCAGCAGCCCTCGCGGATCCCCAGATACGCAGTATTTT.

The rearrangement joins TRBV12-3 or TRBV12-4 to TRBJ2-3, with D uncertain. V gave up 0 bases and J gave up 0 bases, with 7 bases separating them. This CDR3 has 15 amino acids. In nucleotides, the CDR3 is TGTGCCAGCAGTTTAGCGGGGTATAGCACAGATACGCAGTATTTT. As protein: CASSLAGYSTDTQYF.